This is a list of T cell receptor beta chains from one sample in a study of cytomegalovirus exposure and HLA in healthy donors. The protocol was immunoSEQ multiplex PCR, while the TCRdb copy is restricted to in-frame clones and leaves out a portion. The sample includes roughly 140,000 clones, around 66% of them seen just once. Sequencing input: PBMCs. Source of these receptors: a woman aged 25 to 39 in good health and CMV-seropositive. CDR3s include the opening cysteine and the closing phenylalanine or tryptophan. The order of the fields is J gene, V gene, D gene, clone size, CDR3 protein, CDR3 DNA. A D gene is named only where the DNA matches it firmly. Clone size is stated in some rows and not others, as once, few, many or a class when expanded.

TRBJ2-7 | TRBV6-1 | . | . | CASSEVLQGPQYEQYF | TGTGCCAGCAGTGAAGTCCTACAGGGTCCCCAATACGAGCAGTACTTC
TRBJ1-1 | TRBV2 | . | few | CASRDRENTEAFF | TGTGCCAGCAGGGACAGAGAAAACACTGAAGCTTTCTTT
TRBJ1-2 | TRBV7-2 | . | . | CASPRGGYGYTF | TGTGCCAGCCCAAGAGGAGGTTATGGCTACACCTTC
TRBJ2-1 | TRBV5-8 | . | few | CASSAGSLNNEQFF | TGTGCCAGTAGTGCGGGCTCCCTTAACAATGAGCAGTTCTTC
TRBJ2-2 | TRBV10-3 | . | few | CAITGGRNTGELFF | TGTGCCATCACTGGCGGAAGGAACACCGGGGAGCTGTTTTTT
TRBJ2-3 | TRBV5-4 | TRBD2 | few | CASSAGTSGAGADTQYF | TGTGCCAGCAGCGCCGGGACTAGCGGGGCGGGGGCAGATACGCAGTATTTT
TRBJ2-5 | TRBV11-3 | TRBD2 | few | CASSFRREQETQYF | TGTGCCAGCAGCTTTAGGCGGGAGCAAGAGACCCAGTACTTC
TRBJ2-7 | TRBV6-5 | . | . | CASSYSQVPYEQYF | TGTGCCAGCAGTTACTCGCAAGTTCCCTACGAGCAGTACTTC
TRBJ2-1 | TRBV2 | . | . | CASIVPGLQYNEQFF | TGTGCCAGCATTGTTCCGGGACTGCAATACAATGAGCAGTTCTTC
TRBJ1-2 | TRBV19 | . | . | CASSIQGISYGYTF | TGTGCCAGTAGTATACAGGGTATTAGCTATGGCTACACCTTC
TRBJ1-1 | TRBV27 | TRBD1 | . | CASSTTGGPAFF | TGTGCCAGCAGTACCACAGGGGGCCCAGCTTTCTTT
TRBJ2-2 | TRBV7-8 | TRBD2 | once | CASSPPPGLVRLNTGELFF | TGTGCCAGCAGCCCCCCCCCGGGACTAGTGCGCCTGAACACCGGGGAGCTGTTTTTT
TRBJ2-3 | TRBV2 | TRBD2 | . | CASIPTSGTDTQYF | TGTGCCAGCATCCCGACTAGCGGCACAGATACGCAGTATTTT
TRBJ2-7 | TRBV6-1 | TRBD1 | few | CASGTGDWEQYF | TGTGCCAGCGGGACAGGCGATTGGGAGCAGTACTTC
TRBJ1-4 | TRBV6-1 | TRBD1 | . | CASSDRGQGHEKLFF | TGTGCCAGCAGTGATCGCGGACAGGGGCATGAAAAACTGTTTTTT
TRBJ2-6 | TRBV30 | . | . | CAWSVKSSGANVLTF | TGTGCCTGGAGTGTGAAGAGCTCTGGGGCCAACGTCCTGACTTTC
TRBJ1-5 | TRBV19 | TRBD1 | once | CASSITNRGEKSNQPQHF | TGTGCCAGTAGTATAACTAACAGGGGGGAGAAGAGCAATCAGCCCCAGCATTTT
TRBJ1-1 | TRBV28 | TRBD1 | . | CASRQQGHTEAFF | TGTGCCAGCAGGCAACAGGGGCACACTGAAGCTTTCTTT
TRBJ2-5 | TRBV11-3 | . | few | CASSLEGSQETQYF | TGTGCCAGCAGCTTAGAGGGCAGCCAAGAGACCCAGTACTTC
TRBJ2-3 | TRBV5-4 | . | . | CASSPVPAGLSTDTQYF | TGTGCCAGCAGCCCGGTCCCAGCGGGCCTTAGCACAGATACGCAGTATTTT
TRBJ1-1 | TRBV7-9 | . | . | CASSLAGGGNTEAFF | TGTGCCAGCAGCTTAGCAGGGGGGGGTAACACTGAAGCTTTCTTT
TRBJ2-6 | TRBV10-3 | TRBD2 | . | CAIGGGSGRLHGANVLTF | TGTGCCATCGGGGGGGGAAGCGGGAGGCTCCATGGGGCCAACGTCCTGACTTTC
TRBJ1-2 | TRBV27 | . | . | CASSFRGNYGYTF | TGTGCCAGCAGTTTCAGGGGTAACTATGGCTACACCTTC
TRBJ2-7 | TRBV7-9 | TRBD1 | . | CASSRRDRNYEQYF | TGTGCCAGCAGCCGCCGGGACAGAAACTACGAGCAGTACTTC